These 30 T cell receptor beta chains share one sample of origin, sequenced in a study of T-cell reconstitution after alpha-beta-depleted transplantation in children. Unique molecular identifiers were built into the TCRbeta library. TCRdb reprocessed the PCR reads with MiXCR, giving one entry per CDR3 protein. The sample yields approximately 520,000 distinct CDR3 sequences, roughly 11% seen once. The sample consisted of PBMCs, mostly from graft donor cells, taken 180 days after TCRalphabeta/CD19-depleted stem cell transplant. The receptors were gathered from a female patient aged 2-15 years who had a stem cell transplant for aplastic anemia, so the T cells may come from the graft donor.

There are a few counts of this clonotype. The V call is TRBV12-3 or TRBV12-4, the J call TRBJ2-5; unclear D gene. V shed 5 bases and J shed 7 bases, with 14 bases lying between them. The CDR3 length is 13 residues. As DNA, the CDR3 is TGTGCCAGCAGTCTCCTGGGCGTAACGACCCAGTACTTC. Protein sequence: CASSLLGVTTQYF.

This clonotype has ten or more counts. This chain joins TRBV7-2 and TRBJ1-1, with a possible D match to TRBD1 (5 bases). Trimming cost V 4 bases and J 5 bases, with 11 bases left between them. The germline CDR1 and CDR2 sequences are SGHTA and FQGNSA. The CDR3 is 13 amino acids. Here the CDR3 DNA reads TGTGCCAGCAGCTCCCGTCGGGGGACTGAAGCTTTCTTT. Residues: CASSSRRGTEAFF.

The V gene is TRBV4-3, the J gene TRBJ2-5, with 7 bases matching TRBD1. Germline V CDR1 and CDR2: LGHNA, YSLEER. This CDR3 contains 15 residues. Losses at the gene ends were 2 bases for V and 4 bases for J; bases not matched to a gene: 7. CDR3: CASSQFTTGRETQYF. DNA of the CDR3: TGCGCCAGCAGCCAATTTACGACAGGGCGAGAGACCCAGTACTTC.

The genes are TRBV29-1 and TRBJ2-3; TRBD2 matches 8 bases. There are 19 residues in the CDR3. CDR1 is SQVTM, CDR2 ANQGSEA, per germline. The ends lost 0 bases at V and 3 bases at J; junction bases unmatched: 17. The CDR3, as DNA: TGCAGCGTTGAAGATAATGGCAGCGGGAGAACGGTTGCGACAGATACGCAGTATTTT. Its protein is CSVEDNGSGRTVATDTQYF.

This clonotype was seen a handful of times. The chain joins TRBV20-1 to TRBJ2-7; 7 positions agree with TRBD2. CDR3 length: 15 amino acids. Germline CDR1 and CDR2: DFQATT and SNEGSKA (reference sequence). V was pared by 4 bases and J by 0 bases, with 9 bases of the junction left unmatched. The CDR3 protein is CSATRLAPSSYEQYF. CDR3 nucleotides: TGCAGTGCTACTAGACTAGCTCCGAGCTCCTACGAGCAGTACTTC.

The V call is TRBV20-1, the J call TRBJ1-3; D is ambiguous. Trimming shortened V by 3 bases and J by 0 bases, and 9 bases separated the two germline ends. Germline loops: CDR1 DFQATT, CDR2 SNEGSKA (reference sequence). CDR3 length equals 14 residues. This CDR3 reads CSASTPGSGNTIYF. In DNA form, the CDR3 reads TGCAGTGCTAGTACTCCCGGCTCTGGAAACACCATATATTTT.

This clonotype was counted at least ten times. CDR3 loop: CSPRLGQLSGDTQYF. The CDR3, as DNA: TGCAGCCCCAGACTCGGACAGCTCAGTGGAGATACGCAGTATTTT. The chain is built from TRBV29-1 and TRBJ2-3; D perhaps matches TRBD1 (6 bases). The CDR3 loop spans 15 amino acids. V gave up 8 bases and J gave up 5 bases, with 23 bases separating them. Germline CDR1 reads SQVTM; CDR2 reads ANQGSEA.

This clonotype was recorded a few times. This chain links TRBV3-1 with TRBJ2-3; no reliable D call. Per germline, CDR1 LGHDT and CDR2 YNNKEL (reference sequence). The ends were cut back, 1 base at V and 7 bases at J, with 18 bases in the middle. The CDR3 has 16 amino acids. CDR3 loop: CASSQVRLGTDHTQYF. The CDR3 DNA reads as TGTGCCAGCAGCCAAGTCAGACTTGGAACCGATCATACGCAGTATTTT.

The V gene is TRBV28, the J gene TRBJ1-3, with TRBD1 matching over 8 bases. After removal of 6 bases from V and 3 bases from J, the junction contained 10 bases not matched to a gene. This CDR3 region has 16 residues. The V gene's germline CDR1 is MDHEN and CDR2 SYDVKM. The CDR3 region is CASSPGTGSIGNTIYF. The DNA for the CDR3 is TGTGCCAGCAGCCCCGGGACAGGATCTATTGGAAACACCATATATTTT.

This clonotype was observed a few times. This chain joins TRBV10-3 and TRBJ2-7, with TRBD2 identical over 8 bases. The CDR3 spans 18 residues. Germline CDR1 is ENHRY and CDR2 is SYGVKD. The V and J ends lost 2 bases and 0 bases, in that order; junction bases with no gene match: 12. CDR3 in DNA: TGTGCCATCAGTGAGCGAGCCAGCGGGAGCCCTAGCTCCTACGAGCAGTACTTC. Its translation: CAISERASGSPSSYEQYF.

The sample holds a few counts of this clonotype. The chain uses TRBV7-9 and TRBJ2-2; 10 bases fit TRBD2. The germline CDR1 and CDR2 sequences are SEHNR and FQNEAQ (reference sequence). CDR3 size: 15 residues. V shed 2 bases and J 4 bases; nucleotides not matched to a gene: 1. The CDR3 spells CASSLRTSGTGELFF. The CDR3 DNA is TGTGCCAGCAGCTTACGGACTAGCGGCACCGGGGAGCTGTTTTTT. Based on the CDR3 plus reference TRBV7-9 and TRBJ2-2, the full variable domain is DTGVSQNPRHKITKRGQNVTFRCDPISEHNRLYWYRQTLGQGPEFLTYFQNEAQLEKSRLLSDRFSAERPKGSFSTLEIQRTEQGDSAMYLCASSLRTSGTGELFFGEGSRLTVL.

CDR3 sequence reads: CASSNTMGVRNEQFF. CDR3 DNA: TGTGCCAGTAGTAATACTATGGGGGTAAGGAATGAGCAGTTCTTC. The gene calls are TRBV19 and TRBJ2-1; D may match TRBD1 or TRBD2 (5 bases each). The CDR3 is made up of 15 amino acids. CDR1 is LNHDA, CDR2 SQIVND, per germline (reference sequence). V was cut by 4 bases and J by 7 bases, with 17 bases left in between.

The chain links TRBV6-5 to TRBJ1-1; D possibly corresponds to TRBD1 (5 bases). The CDR3 has 14 residues. The germline V and J ends were trimmed by 3 bases and 4 bases, with 12 bases remaining between them. In germline, CDR1 is MNHEY, CDR2 SVGAGI. The CDR3 sequence: CASSYAQGGTEAFF. Here the CDR3 DNA reads TGTGCCAGCAGTTATGCCCAGGGCGGCACTGAAGCTTTCTTT.

The table lists this clonotype with many counts. This chain uses TRBV9 with TRBJ1-2, with 7 bases aligning to TRBD1. This CDR3 comprises 15 residues. Trimming at V came to 3 bases and at J to 4 bases, leaving 9 bases not matched to a gene. Germline V lookup: CDR1 SGDLS, CDR2 YYNGEE. Here the CDR3 DNA reads TGTGCCAGCAGCGCAAACTCGGGACAGATCTATGGCTACACCTTC. Translating it yields CASSANSGQIYGYTF.

At least ten counts were recorded for this clonotype. This chain links TRBV7-9 with TRBJ2-1, with TRBD2 matching 9 bases. The length of the CDR3 is 15 residues. V lost 6 bases and J lost 1; bases outside the gene matches: 4. Germline V gene lookup returns CDR1 SEHNR and CDR2 FQNEAQ (reference sequence). CDR3 protein: CASRLTSGSYNEQFF. CDR3 bases: TGTGCCAGCAGGCTGACTAGCGGATCCTACAATGAGCAGTTCTTC.

This clonotype was counted a few times. The chain combines TRBV5-1 with TRBJ1-1, with TRBD1 matching over 9 bases. With V trimmed by 0 bases and J by 1 base, 4 bases remained unmatched. Germline lookup yields CDR1 SGHRS and CDR2 YFSETQ. CDR3 length equals 16 residues. The CDR3 spells CASSLDRGRGNTEAFF. The CDR3 nucleotides are TGCGCCAGCAGCTTGGACAGGGGGCGCGGGAACACTGAAGCTTTCTTT.

In this sample, this clonotype turned up a few times. The CDR3 region is CASSLPRRREETQYF. The CDR3 coding sequence is TGTGCCAGCAGCTTACCGAGACGGAGAGAGGAGACCCAGTACTTC. The V and J genes are TRBV7-8 and TRBJ2-5, with D unresolved. The CDR3 runs to 15 residues. The ends were cut back, 2 bases at V and 5 bases at J, with 15 bases in the middle. The V gene's germline CDR1 is SGHVS and CDR2 FQNEAQ.

There are a few counts of this clonotype. V and J are TRBV6-5 and TRBJ1-2; D might be TRBD1 (6 bases). CDR1 and CDR2 from the germline V gene are MNHEY and SVGAGI. The V end was cut by 2 bases, the J end by 5 bases, with 9 bases between. The CDR3 runs to 13 residues. The CDR3 is CASSYPGQYGYTF. The CDR3, as DNA: TGTGCCAGCAGTTACCCCGGACAGTATGGCTACACCTTC.

This chain joins TRBV11-2 and TRBJ2-1; unclear D gene. The CDR3 loop spans 15 amino acids. Germline V CDR1 and CDR2: SGHAT, FQNNGV. Trimming left V 2 bases short and J 6 bases short, with 14 bases between. The CDR3 sequence is CASSLSAERSNEQFF. The CDR3 nucleotides read TGTGCCAGCAGCTTATCTGCCGAGAGGTCCAATGAGCAGTTCTTC.

This clonotype was counted ten times or more. This chain connects TRBV5-1 to TRBJ2-2; 8 positions match TRBD2. Germline values: CDR1 SGHRS, CDR2 YFSETQ. The junction had 2 bases not matched to a gene; V was cut back by 4 bases and J by 3 bases. CDR3 length: 14 amino acids. The CDR3 DNA follows: TGCGCCAGCAGCCCGGGACTAGACACCGGGGAGCTGTTTTTT. Its translation is CASSPGLDTGELFF. The variable domain in full, completed from reference TRBV5-1 and TRBJ2-2, reads KAGVTQTPRYLIKTRGQQVTLSCSPISGHRSVSWYQQTPGQGLQFLFEYFSETQRNKGNFPGRFSGRQFSNSRSEMNVSTLELGDSALYLCASSPGLDTGELFFGEGSRLTVL.

This clonotype showed up just a few times. The chain couples TRBV6-5 to TRBJ1-1; D is uncertain. Trimming removed 2 bases at V and 2 bases at J, with 12 bases between. Germline V gives CDR1 MNHEY, CDR2 SVGAGI. The CDR3 is 15 residues long. CDR3 coding DNA: TGTGCCAGCAGTTACGTCAGGAATATTAACACTGAAGCTTTCTTT. It codes for CASSYVRNINTEAFF.

This sequence joins TRBV4-2 and TRBJ2-3, with D tentatively TRBD1 or TRBD2 (7 bases each). Germline V gives CDR1 LGHNA, CDR2 YNFKEQ. The CDR3 length is 16 residues. Between the trimmed V and J ends, which lost 0 bases and 5 bases, there was a span of 15 bases. In nucleotides, the CDR3 is TGTGCCAGCAGCCAAGATATACAGGGGAGGGGAGATACGCAGTATTTT. As protein: CASSQDIQGRGDTQYF.

This clonotype was picked up a small number of times. The V and J genes are TRBV20-1 and TRBJ2-3; TRBD2 agrees at 12 bases. CDR3 length equals 15 residues. CDR1 and CDR2 from the germline V gene are DFQATT and SNEGSKA (reference sequence). V lost 1 base and J lost 2; bases outside the gene matches: 1. The CDR3 DNA reads TGCAGTGCTAGAGGACTAGCGGGAGCCACAGATACGCAGTATTTT. This gives the protein CSARGLAGATDTQYF.

This clonotype occurred a few times. The V and J genes are TRBV14 and TRBJ1-2, with 9 bases aligning to TRBD1. The CDR3 extends over 15 amino acids. Germline V gene sequence: CDR1 SGHDN, CDR2 FVKESK. Trimming cost V 3 bases and J 5 bases; bases outside gene matches: 7. The CDR3 region is CASSHLRDRAYGYTF. CDR3 nucleotides: TGTGCCAGCAGCCACCTCCGGGACAGGGCTTATGGCTACACCTTC. The full variable domain, completed using reference TRBV14 and TRBJ1-2, is EAGVTQFPSHSVIEKGQTVTLRCDPISGHDNLYWYRRVMGKEIKFLLHFVKESKQDESGMPNNRFLAERTGGTYSTLKVQPAELEDSGVYFCASSHLRDRAYGYTFGSGTRLTVV.

This clonotype was recorded a few times. The chain combines TRBV7-9 with TRBJ2-7; 12 positions agree with TRBD1. Trimming removed 3 bases from V and 5 bases from J; junction bases left unmatched: 11. Germline V lookup: CDR1 SEHNR, CDR2 FQNEAQ (reference sequence). CDR3 length equals 17 residues. The CDR3 loop is CASSFLPGQGAGNEQYF. The CDR3, as DNA: TGTGCCAGCAGCTTCCTTCCGGGACAGGGGGCAGGGAACGAGCAGTACTTC.

This clonotype has a handful of counts. This chain uses TRBV20-1 with TRBJ2-3; tentatively, D is TRBD2 (5 bases). This CDR3 comprises 14 residues. V was cut by 2 bases and J by 1 base, with 10 bases left in between. Per the germline V gene, CDR1 is DFQATT and CDR2 is SNEGSKA (reference sequence). The CDR3, as DNA: TGCAGTGCTAGAACTAGGCAACGCACAGATACGCAGTATTTT. Translated: CSARTRQRTDTQYF.

The rearrangement links TRBV20-1 to TRBJ2-1; no clear D gene. V lost 1 base, J lost 6 bases, and 10 bases lay in between. CDR3 size: 13 residues. The germline V gene encodes CDR1 DFQATT and CDR2 SNEGSKA (reference sequence). The CDR3 loop reads CSARVGSFNEQFF. CDR3 coding DNA: TGCAGTGCTAGAGTAGGTAGCTTCAATGAGCAGTTCTTC.

The V gene is TRBV6-1, the J gene TRBJ1-5; 7 nucleotides align to TRBD1. Germline V gene data show CDR1 as MNHNS and CDR2 as SASEGT. Trimming removed 6 bases from V and 6 bases from J; junction bases left unmatched: 8. CDR3 length: 14 residues. The CDR3 DNA follows: TGTGCCAGCAGACTTAACGCAGGGGGTCAGCCCCAGCATTTT. Translated: CASRLNAGGQPQHF.

A few counts support this clonotype. The chain recombines TRBV20-1 with TRBJ1-3; D is unresolved. The ends were cut back, 6 bases at V and 3 bases at J, with 18 bases in the middle. Germline V gene lookup returns CDR1 DFQATT and CDR2 SNEGSKA (reference sequence). The CDR3 length is 15 residues. The CDR3 here is CSASETDYHGNTIYF. DNA for the CDR3: TGCAGTGCGTCTGAGACGGATTACCATGGAAACACCATATATTTT.

In this sample, this clonotype turned up a few times. The V and J genes are TRBV7-4 and TRBJ2-1, with D unresolved. V gave up 3 bases and J gave up 4 bases, with 13 bases separating them. The CDR3 consists of 15 residues. Germline-derived CDR1 and CDR2 are SGHVT and SQSDAQ. The CDR3 nucleotides read TGTGCCAGCAGCTTCGGTCAGGAGAGATACAATGAGCAGTTCTTC. It encodes CASSFGQERYNEQFF.